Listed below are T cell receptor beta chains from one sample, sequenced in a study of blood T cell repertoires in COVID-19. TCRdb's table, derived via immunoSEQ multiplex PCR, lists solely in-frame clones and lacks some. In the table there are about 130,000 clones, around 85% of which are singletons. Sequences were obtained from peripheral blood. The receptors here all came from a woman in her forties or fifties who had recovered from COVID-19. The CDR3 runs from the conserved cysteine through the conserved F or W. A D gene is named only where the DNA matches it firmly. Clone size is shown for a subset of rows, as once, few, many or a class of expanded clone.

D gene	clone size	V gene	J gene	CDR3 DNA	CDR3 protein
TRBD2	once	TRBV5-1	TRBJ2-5	TGCGCCAGCAGACCCGGGGGGGCCGGGGAGACCCAGTACTTC	CASRPGGAGETQYF
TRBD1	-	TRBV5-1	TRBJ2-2	TGCGCCGAAAGACAGGGTAGCGCCGGGGAGCTGTTTTTT	CAERQGSAGELFF
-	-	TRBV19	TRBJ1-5	TGTGCCAGCGGACGGAGGGAAGGGGGCAATCAGCCCCAGCATTTT	CASGRREGGNQPQHF
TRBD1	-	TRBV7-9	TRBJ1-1	TGTGCCAGCAGCTCAGACAGGGCTGGCACTGAAGCTTTCTTT	CASSSDRAGTEAFF
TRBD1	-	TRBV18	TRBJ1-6	TGTGCCAGCTCACATGACAGGGGTGGATCACCCCTCCACTTT	CASSHDRGGSPLHF
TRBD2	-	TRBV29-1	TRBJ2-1	TGCAGCGCCGGGACTAGCGGGGGGGTGGCGAGTGAGCAGTTCTTC	CSAGTSGGVASEQFF
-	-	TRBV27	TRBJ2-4	TGTGCCAGCAGTTTATCGGGCGGGACAGCCTTGGGGGACATTCAGTACTTC	CASSLSGGTALGDIQYF
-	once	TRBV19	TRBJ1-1	TGTGCCAGTAGTATGAACGGTGGGATAGGGAGGAGAAGAGCTGAAGCTTTCTTT	CASSMNGGIGRRRAEAFF
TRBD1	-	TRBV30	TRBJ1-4	TGTGCCTGGAGTCCTACGGGGCAGGGGGCTAAGAATGAAAAACTGTTTTTT	CAWSPTGQGAKNEKLFF
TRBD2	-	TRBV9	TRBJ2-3	TGTGCCAGCAGCCCCGGGACTACCCTGGAAGATACGCAGTATTTT	CASSPGTTLEDTQYF
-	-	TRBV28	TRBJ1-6	TGTGCCAGCAGTTTCTACAGGGATAGGTCACCCCTCCACTTT	CASSFYRDRSPLHF
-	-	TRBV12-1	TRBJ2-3	TGTGCCAGCAGCTTTAGGCGGGGCTCAGATACGCAGTATTTT	CASSFRRGSDTQYF
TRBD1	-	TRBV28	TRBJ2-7	TGTGCCAGCACGAGCCCAGGGGAGACAGGGGGCATCTACGAGCAGTACTTC	CASTSPGETGGIYEQYF
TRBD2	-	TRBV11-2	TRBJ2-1	TGTGCCAGCCGTAGACTAGCGGGAGGGCAGATTGAGCAGTTCTTC	CASRRLAGGQIEQFF
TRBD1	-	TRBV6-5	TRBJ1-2	TGTGCCAGCAGTTTTTTCGAGGGGGCTCTTGGCTACACCTTC	CASSFFEGALGYTF
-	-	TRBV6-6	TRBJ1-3	TGTGCCAGCAGTTACCGGGACACTGGAAACACCATATATTTT	CASSYRDTGNTIYF
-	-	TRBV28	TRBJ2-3	TGTGCCAGCAATGGACTCCGCGGGCGCCACCTCACAGATACGCAGTATTTT	CASNGLRGRHLTDTQYF
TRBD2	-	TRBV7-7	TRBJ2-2	TGTGCCAGCAGCTTTCGACTAGCCGGGGCCGGGGAGCTGTTTTTT	CASSFRLAGAGELFF
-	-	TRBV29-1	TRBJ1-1	TGCAGCGTTAGGTTACGGACAAAAAACACTGAAGCTTTCTTT	CSVRLRTKNTEAFF
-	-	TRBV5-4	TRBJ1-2	TGTGCCAGCAGCCCCACGACCACGACAGGTCCTGGATATGGCTACACCTTC	CASSPTTTTGPGYGYTF
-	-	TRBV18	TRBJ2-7	TGTGCCAGCTCACCACCTGGATTAGGGCGGGACAGCTCCTACGAGCAGTACTTC	CASSPPGLGRDSSYEQYF
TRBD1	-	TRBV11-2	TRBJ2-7	TGTGCCAGCAGCTCGACACAGGGGACCTACGAGCAGTACTTC	CASSSTQGTYEQYF
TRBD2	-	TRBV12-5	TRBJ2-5	TGTGCTAGTGGTTTGGTGACTAGCCCTCAAGAGACCCAGTACTTC	CASGLVTSPQETQYF
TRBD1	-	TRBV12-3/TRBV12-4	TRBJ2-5	TGTGCCAGCAGCCCAGGGACAGAGGAGACCCAGTACTTC	CASSPGTEETQYF
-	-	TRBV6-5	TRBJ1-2	TGTGCCAGCGGAAACAGGGCCTTGTATGGCTACACCTTC	CASGNRALYGYTF
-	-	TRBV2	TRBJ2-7	TGTGCCAGCAGCCCTATGACAGAGCAGTACTTC	CASSPMTEQYF
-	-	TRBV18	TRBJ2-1	TGTGCCAGCTCACCAGGGCCCGGTGAGCAGTTCTTC	CASSPGPGEQFF
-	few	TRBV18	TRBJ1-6	TGTGCCAGCTCATCCCGGACCGGAGTCGGGGCACCCCTCCACTTT	CASSSRTGVGAPLHF
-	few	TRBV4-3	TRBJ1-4	TGCGCCAGCAGCCAAGAAGGGGCAGGGACTAATGAAAAACTGTTTTTT	CASSQEGAGTNEKLFF
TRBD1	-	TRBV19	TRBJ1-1	TGTGCCAGTACGATGCAGGGGGCGTACACTGAAGCTTTCTTT	CASTMQGAYTEAFF
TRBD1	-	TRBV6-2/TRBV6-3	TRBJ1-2	TGTGCCAGCAGTTCATCATTTTCGGGACAGGGCTATATCAGCTATGGCTACACCTTC	CASSSSFSGQGYISYGYTF
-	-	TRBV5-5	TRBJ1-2	TGTGCCAGCAGCTTGCGACGGGGGAACTATGGCTACACCTTC	CASSLRRGNYGYTF
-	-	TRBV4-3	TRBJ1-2	TGCGCCAGCAGCCACAGGTGGGGGGGAAGGGATGGCTACACCTTC	CASSHRWGGRDGYTF
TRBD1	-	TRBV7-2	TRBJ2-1	TGTGCCAGCAGCTTCAGGACAGGGGGGAGCAATGAGCAGTTCTTC	CASSFRTGGSNEQFF
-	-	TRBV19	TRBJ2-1	TGTGCCAGTAGTATAGGAGCCTCATGGTCCGTTGAGCAGTTCTTC	CASSIGASWSVEQFF
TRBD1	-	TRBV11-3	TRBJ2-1	TGTGCCAGCAGCCAGCCGGGACAGGGCTACAATGAGCAGTTCTTC	CASSQPGQGYNEQFF
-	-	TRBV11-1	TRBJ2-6	TGTGCCAGCAGCTTAGGGGGGCTGTCTGGGGCCAACGTCCTGACTTTC	CASSLGGLSGANVLTF
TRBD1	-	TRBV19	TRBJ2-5	TGTGCCAGTAGTCCCAGGGGGCAAGAGACCCAGTACTTC	CASSPRGQETQYF
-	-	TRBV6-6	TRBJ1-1	TGTGCCAGCAAGCTGAACACTGAAGCTTTCTTT	CASKLNTEAFF
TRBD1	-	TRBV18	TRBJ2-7	TGTGCCAGCTCACTATCGGGACAGGGGGTTTACGAGCAGTACTTC	CASSLSGQGVYEQYF
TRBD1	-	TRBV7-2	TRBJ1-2	TGTGCCAGCAGCGGCCGACAGGGAGCTAACTATGGCTACACCTTC	CASSGRQGANYGYTF
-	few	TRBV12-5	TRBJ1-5	TGTGCTAGTAGTATTGCACAGAGCAATCAGCCCCAGCATTTT	CASSIAQSNQPQHF
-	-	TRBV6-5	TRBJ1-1	TGTGCCAGCAGTCCGGATTATGAGGGCACTGAAGCTTTCTTT	CASSPDYEGTEAFF
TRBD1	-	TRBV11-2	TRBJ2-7	TGTGCCAGCAGCTTAACTGACCGGACAGGGCCCTACGAGCAGTACTTC	CASSLTDRTGPYEQYF
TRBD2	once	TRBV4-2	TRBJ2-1	TGTGCCAGCAGCCAAGGTCGTATGCGGGGGGGCCAATTTGGCAATGAGCAGTTCTTC	CASSQGRMRGGQFGNEQFF
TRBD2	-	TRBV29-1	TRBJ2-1	TGCAGCGTTGCCCTCGGACTAGCCGGGGGGCAGTTCTTC	CSVALGLAGGQFF
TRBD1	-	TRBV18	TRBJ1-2	TGTGCCAGCTCACCGCCGGGACAGGGGGTCTATGGCTACACCTTC	CASSPPGQGVYGYTF
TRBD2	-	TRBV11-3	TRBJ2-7	TGTGCCAGCAGCGGACGACTAGCGGGATCAAGGCGCGAGCAGTACTTC	CASSGRLAGSRREQYF
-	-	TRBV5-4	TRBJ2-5	TGTGCCAGCAGCATCCAGGGGGGCGGGCAAGAGACCCAGTACTTC	CASSIQGGGQETQYF
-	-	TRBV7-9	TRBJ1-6	TGTGCCAGCAGCTTGTCCCTCCTTTCACCCCTCCACTTT	CASSLSLLSPLHF
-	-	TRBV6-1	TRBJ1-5	TGTGCCAGCAGTGAAGCGGCCTATCAGCCCCAGCATTTT	CASSEAAYQPQHF
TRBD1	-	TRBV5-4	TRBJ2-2	TGTGCCAGCAGCTTGGGGGACAGGGTGAATCACGGGGAGCTGTTTTTT	CASSLGDRVNHGELFF
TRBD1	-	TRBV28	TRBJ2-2	TGTGCCAGCAGTCTCACCGGGACAGCCACCGGGGAGCTGTTTTTT	CASSLTGTATGELFF
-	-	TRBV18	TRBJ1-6	TGTGCCAGCTCACCCAAACAGGGCACGAGCTCCTATAATTCACCCCTCCACTTT	CASSPKQGTSSYNSPLHF
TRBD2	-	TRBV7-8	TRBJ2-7	TGTGCCAGCAGCTTAGAGAGCGGGGGCTCCTACGAGCAGTACTTC	CASSLESGGSYEQYF